This T cell receptor beta chain stems from a study of Graves' ophthalmopathy and Graves' hyperthyroidism. Amplification of the TCR beta CDR3 regions used RNA transcripts (as template). An initial RT-PCR round employing HTBI primers preceded a second-round multiplex PCR. TCRdb ran MiXCR on the multiplex PCR reads and lists one entry per CDR3 protein. The table records 24,000 or so distinct CDR3 sequences, nearly 50% of them present only once. Whole-study findings and limits: Appearing in blood as well were most expanded thyroid clonotypes above 0.001 frequency.

The stable label applied to hyperthyroidism with no ophthalmopathy within 18 months of follow-up. Diagnosis used clinical symptoms, serum thyroxine, TRAb, thyroid ultrasound and orbital computed tomography. CDR1 is DFQATT and CDR2 is SNEGSKA in the germline V gene (reference sequence). J gave up 6 bases and V 2 bases, and 2 bases lay outside the gene matches. The CDR3 has 12 residues. Judged by abundance, this clonotype is medium-sized. The target antigen is unknown. This sequence originates from an adult woman with stable Graves' hyperthyroidism. The sample taken for sequencing was peripheral blood. The chain joins TRBV20-1 to TRBJ1-1; 8 nucleotides align to TRBD1. CDR3 region: CSARQGAAEAFF. As DNA, the CDR3 is TGCAGTGCTAGACAGGGGGCTGCTGAAGCTTTCTTT.